This entry features one T cell receptor (beta chain) sequence. Antigen specificity is unknown. This record belongs to a study of post-analysis software for immune sequencing data. Unique molecular identifiers had been added to the TCR beta cDNA libraries. MiXCR was run by TCRdb on the PCR reads, yielding one entry per CDR3 protein. The sample records approximately 630,000 distinct CDR3 sequences, approximately 59% being singletons. Germline lookup yields CDR1 MNHEY and CDR2 SMNVEV (reference sequence). The CDR3 runs 14 residues. The ends were cut back, 0 bases at V and 3 bases at J, with 5 bases in the middle. General study findings and limits: The five TRBV segments detected at higher frequency in patients than in controls included TRBV5-6, TRBV5-1 and TRBV20-1.

The clonotype comes from a girl aged 2-10 years with multiple sclerosis. Source material: blood. V usage is TRBV27 and J usage is TRBJ1-4; no clear D. DNA for the CDR3: TGTGCCAGCAGTTTATCCGGTGCTAATGAAAAACTGTTTTTT. It encodes CASSLSGANEKLFF.